This T cell receptor (beta chain) was recovered during a study of patients and donors after allogeneic stem cell transplantation (dated by TCRdb to 2020 to 2021). This clonotype was seen a few times. Its antigen has not been determined. No base quality information exists; no much larger clone differs at one position. The library was built by means of RT-PCR. TCRdb lists the instrument as NextSeq 550. The public sequencing data were trimmed at Q25 with fastp and processed into clonotypes with MiXCR by TCRdb, which kept only in-frame beta chains. Each entry is one CDR3 protein sequence, shown with its most common DNA and genes. Here the sample has roughly 250,000 distinct CDR3 sequences; 13% to 15% occur a single time. The ten largest clones represent 11% of the sample. The CDR3 runs 17 residues from the cysteine to the phenylalanine. Solely the CDR3 DNA is kept, with 51 bases framed from the first base.

The specimen sequenced was blood, either unsorted or a sorted T cell fraction (not recorded which). The receptor was derived from a human donor who was either an allogeneic HSCT recipient or a stem cell or donor lymphocyte infusion donor (not recorded which). It is not recorded whose cells these are; they may come from a transplant donor. In this chain, TRBV21-1 is recombined with TRBJ1-5. TRBV21-1 is assigned pseudogene status. The DNA sequence is as follows: TGTGCCAGCAGCAAAGGAGGGCCAGGGGACGACAATCAGCCCCAGCATTTT. This sequence encodes CASSKGGPGDDNQPQHF.